The next 3 T cell receptor beta chains were all read from a single sample in a study of CD8+ T cells in alopecia areata (dated by TCRdb to 2017 to 2018). What this sample's treatment or condition label stands for: oral pan-JAK inhibitor, 5-10 mg twice daily. Library generation was performed with the immunoSEQ multiplex PCR assay. RNA was extracted from all samples and reverse transcribed into cDNA as template for TCR sequencing. TCRdb stores this immuneACCESS table with in-frame sequences only. Part of the clones is absent; in the studies checked, under half of the shortfall reflects unresolved V genes, and no reason is known for the rest. The sample table lists 64,000 or so clones, about 45% of them with a count of one. The leading ten clones occupy just over 20% of the sample. The sequencing here drew on CD8+ T cells sorted from blood, taken at approximately week 36, from a patient treated with tofacitinib. The receptor set was obtained from a human donor with alopecia areata.

The CDR3 coding sequence is TGTGCCACCAGCAGAGAAGAGGGTTTAGCCAAAAACATTCAGTACTTC. Amino acid sequence: CATSREEGLAKNIQYF. The chain has TRBV15 and TRBJ2-4, with TRBD2 as a possible D gene (5 bases). This CDR3 comprises 16 residues. CDR1 and CDR2 (germline): LNHNV, YYDKDF (reference sequence). Trimming left V 0 bases short and J 0 bases short, with 9 bases between.

This chain links TRBV29-1 with TRBJ1-2, with 10 positions matching TRBD1. V gave up 5 bases and J gave up 3 bases; unmatched junction bases: 3. Germline CDR1 is SQVTM and CDR2 is ANQGSEA. The length of the CDR3 is 13 residues. This CDR3 is CSVLTGGDYGYTF. The CDR3, as DNA: TGCAGCGTTCTGACAGGGGGCGACTATGGCTACACCTTC.

The chain carries TRBV27 and TRBJ1-5; D may be TRBD1 (5 bases). This CDR3 is 14 amino acids long. Trimming took off 6 bases at V and 0 bases at J, with 9 bases between the two ends. CDR1 and CDR2 (germline): MNHEY, SMNVEV (reference sequence). The CDR3 region is CASSFGGSNQPQHF. DNA for the CDR3: TGTGCCAGCAGCTTTGGGGGTAGCAATCAGCCCCAGCATTTT.